The entry below gives a single T cell receptor (beta chain) sequence along with its context. The target antigen is unknown. This sample is drawn from a study of T cell responses to AZD1222 COVID-19 vaccine. Findings and caveats of the study: White British people made up most donors, females outnumbered males, and clonal diversity was possibly underestimated. Nearly half of unique spike-specific TCRs reportedly avoided B.1.351 and B.1.1.7 mutated regions.

TCRdb keeps only in-frame clones here, not all; method: immunoSEQ multiplex PCR. The table has 65,000 or so clones, 84% seen once; the top ten hold 9.5% to 10%. Material: peripheral blood, obtained on day 0 of AZD1222 vaccination. The sequence was obtained from an adult in good health.

CDR3 protein: CASSPPGQTNEKLFF. DNA for the CDR3: TGTGCCAGCTCCCCTCCGGGACAAACTAATGAAAAACTGTTTTTT. The J gene is TRBJ1-4, the V gene TRBV18, with D perhaps matching TRBD1 (6 bases). Per germline, CDR1 KGHSH and CDR2 LQKENI. With 6 bases removed from V and 1 base from J, the gap between germline ends came to 12 bases. The CDR3 sequence is 15 residues long.